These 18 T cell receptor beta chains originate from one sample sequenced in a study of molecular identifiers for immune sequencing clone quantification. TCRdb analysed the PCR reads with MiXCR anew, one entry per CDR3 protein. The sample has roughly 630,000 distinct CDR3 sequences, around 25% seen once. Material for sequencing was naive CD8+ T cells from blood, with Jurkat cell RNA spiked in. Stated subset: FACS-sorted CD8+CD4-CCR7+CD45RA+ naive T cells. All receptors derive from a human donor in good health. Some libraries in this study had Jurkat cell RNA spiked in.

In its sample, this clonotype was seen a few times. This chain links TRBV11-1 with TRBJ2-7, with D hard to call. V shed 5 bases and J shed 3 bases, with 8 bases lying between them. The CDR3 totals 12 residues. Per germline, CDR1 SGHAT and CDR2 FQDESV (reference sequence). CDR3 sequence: CASSPSHYEQYF. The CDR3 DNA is TGTGCCAGCAGCCCATCCCACTACGAGCAGTACTTC.

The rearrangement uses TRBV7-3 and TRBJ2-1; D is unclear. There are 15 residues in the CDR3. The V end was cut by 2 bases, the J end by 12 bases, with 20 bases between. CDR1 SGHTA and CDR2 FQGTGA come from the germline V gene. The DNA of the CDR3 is TGTGCCAGCAGCTTAGGTGTCGGTCTTGGCGATGCGCAGTTCTTC. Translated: CASSLGVGLGDAQFF.

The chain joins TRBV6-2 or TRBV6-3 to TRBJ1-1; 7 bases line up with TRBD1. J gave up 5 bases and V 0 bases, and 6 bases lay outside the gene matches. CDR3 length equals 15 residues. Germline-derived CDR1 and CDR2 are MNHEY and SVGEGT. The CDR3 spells CASSYSPTGRTEAFF. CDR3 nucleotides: TGTGCCAGCAGTTACTCCCCGACAGGGCGTACTGAAGCTTTCTTT.

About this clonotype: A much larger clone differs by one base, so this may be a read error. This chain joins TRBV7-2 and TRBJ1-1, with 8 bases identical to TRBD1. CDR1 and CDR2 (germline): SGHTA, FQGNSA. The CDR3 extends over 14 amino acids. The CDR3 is CASSLTGADTGAFF. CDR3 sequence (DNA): TGTGCCAGCAGCTTGACAGGGGCGGACACTGGAGCTTTCTTT.

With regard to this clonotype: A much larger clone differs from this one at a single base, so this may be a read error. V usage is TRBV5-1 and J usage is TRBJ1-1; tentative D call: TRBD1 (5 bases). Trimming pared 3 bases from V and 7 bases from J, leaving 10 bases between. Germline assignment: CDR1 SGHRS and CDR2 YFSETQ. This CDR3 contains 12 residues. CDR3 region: CASSSVDSEAFF. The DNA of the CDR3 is TGCGCCAGCAGCTCGGTTGACAGTGAAGCTTTCTTT.

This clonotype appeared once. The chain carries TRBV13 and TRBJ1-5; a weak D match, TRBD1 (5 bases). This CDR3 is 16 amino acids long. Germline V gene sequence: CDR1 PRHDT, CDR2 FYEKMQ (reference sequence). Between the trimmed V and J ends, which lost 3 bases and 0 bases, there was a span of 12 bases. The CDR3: CASSFTGGLSNQPQHF. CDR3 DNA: TGTGCCAGCAGCTTCACAGGCGGGCTTAGCAATCAGCCCCAGCATTTT.

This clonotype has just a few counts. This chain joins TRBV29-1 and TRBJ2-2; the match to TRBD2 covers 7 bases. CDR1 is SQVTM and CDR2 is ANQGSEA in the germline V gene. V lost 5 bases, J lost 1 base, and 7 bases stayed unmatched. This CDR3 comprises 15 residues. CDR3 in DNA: TGCAGCGTTACGGACCCGGGAGGGAACACCGGGGAGCTGTTTTTT. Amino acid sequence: CSVTDPGGNTGELFF.

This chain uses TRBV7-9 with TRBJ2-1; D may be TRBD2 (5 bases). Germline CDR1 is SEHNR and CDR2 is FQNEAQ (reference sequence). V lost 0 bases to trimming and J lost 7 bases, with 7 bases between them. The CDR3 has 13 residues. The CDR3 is CASSLAPGNEQFF. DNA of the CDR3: TGTGCCAGCAGCTTAGCTCCGGGGAATGAGCAGTTCTTC. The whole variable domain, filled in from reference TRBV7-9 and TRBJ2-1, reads DTGVSQNPRHKITKRGQNVTFRCDPISEHNRLYWYRQTLGQGPEFLTYFQNEAQLEKSRLLSDRFSAERPKGSFSTLEIQRTEQGDSAMYLCASSLAPGNEQFFGPGTRLTVL.

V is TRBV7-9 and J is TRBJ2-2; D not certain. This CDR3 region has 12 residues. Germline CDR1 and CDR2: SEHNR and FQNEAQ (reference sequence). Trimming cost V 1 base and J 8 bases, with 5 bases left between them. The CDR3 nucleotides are TGTGCCAGCAGCTTAGACTTTGGGGAGCTGTTTTTT. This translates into CASSLDFGELFF.

The CDR3 loop reads CASSSPRWGEYEQYF. CDR3 sequence (DNA): TGTGCCAGCAGCTCCCCTCGTTGGGGGGAATACGAGCAGTACTTC. The chain joins TRBV11-2 to TRBJ2-7; a possible D gene is TRBD2 (6 bases). Germline values: CDR1 SGHAT, CDR2 FQNNGV. Trimming removed 4 bases at V and 4 bases at J, with 17 bases between. This CDR3 comprises 15 residues.

CDR3 amino acids: CASSPRLDSYEQYF. In DNA form, the CDR3 reads TGTGCCAGTAGTCCCCGTCTGGATTCCTACGAGCAGTACTTC. The chain recombines TRBV19 with TRBJ2-7; D gene ambiguous. The ends were cut back, 5 bases at V and 1 base at J, with 12 bases in the middle. There are 14 residues in the CDR3. The germline V gene encodes CDR1 LNHDA and CDR2 SQIVND (reference sequence).

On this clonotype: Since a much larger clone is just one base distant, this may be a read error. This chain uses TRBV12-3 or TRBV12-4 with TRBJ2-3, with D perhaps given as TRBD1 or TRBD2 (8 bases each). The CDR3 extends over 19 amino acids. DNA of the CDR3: TGTGCCAGCAGTCTCAGGGGGCGGATAGCGGGGATTGATGGAGATATGCAGTATTTT. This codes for CASSLRGRIAGIDGDMQYF.

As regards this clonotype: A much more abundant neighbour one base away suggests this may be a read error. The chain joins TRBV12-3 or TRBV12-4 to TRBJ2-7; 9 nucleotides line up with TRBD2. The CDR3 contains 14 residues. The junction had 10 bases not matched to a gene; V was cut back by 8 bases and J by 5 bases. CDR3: CASSFSGRPHEQYF. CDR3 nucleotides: TGTGCCAGCTCGTTTAGCGGGAGACCCCACGAGCAGTACTTC.

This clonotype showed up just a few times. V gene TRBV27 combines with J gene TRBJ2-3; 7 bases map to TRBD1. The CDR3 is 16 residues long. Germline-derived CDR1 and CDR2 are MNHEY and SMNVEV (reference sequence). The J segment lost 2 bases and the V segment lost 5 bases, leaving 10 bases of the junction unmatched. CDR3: CASSPLGQRFTDTQYF. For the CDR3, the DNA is TGTGCCAGCAGTCCCCTGGGACAGCGATTCACAGATACGCAGTATTTT.

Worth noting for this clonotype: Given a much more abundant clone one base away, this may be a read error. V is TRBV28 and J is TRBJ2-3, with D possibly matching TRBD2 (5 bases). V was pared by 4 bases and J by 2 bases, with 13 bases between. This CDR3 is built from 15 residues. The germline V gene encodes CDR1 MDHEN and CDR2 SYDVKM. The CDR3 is CASSSSQADTDTQYF. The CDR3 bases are TGTGCCAGCAGTTCCAGTCAAGCGGACACAGATACGCAGTATTTT.

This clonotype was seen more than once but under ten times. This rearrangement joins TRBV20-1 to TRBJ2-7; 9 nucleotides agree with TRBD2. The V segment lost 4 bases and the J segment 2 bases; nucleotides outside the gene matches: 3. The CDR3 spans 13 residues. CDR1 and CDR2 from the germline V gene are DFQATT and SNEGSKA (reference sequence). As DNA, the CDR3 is TGCAGTGCTAAGTGGACTAGCGCCTACGAGCAGTACTTC. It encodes CSAKWTSAYEQYF.

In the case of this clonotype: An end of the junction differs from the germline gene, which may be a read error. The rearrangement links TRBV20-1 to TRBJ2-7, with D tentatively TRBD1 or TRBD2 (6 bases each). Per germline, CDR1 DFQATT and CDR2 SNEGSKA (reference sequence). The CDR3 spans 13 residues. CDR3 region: CSAPVGGGPELYF. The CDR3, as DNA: TGCAGTGCACCCGTCGGAGGGGGGCCTGAGCTGTACTTC.

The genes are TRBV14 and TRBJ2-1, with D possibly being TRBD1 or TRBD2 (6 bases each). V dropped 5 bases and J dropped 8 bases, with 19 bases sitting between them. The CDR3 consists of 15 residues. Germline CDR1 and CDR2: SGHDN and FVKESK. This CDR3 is CASSGGMRGDYEQFF. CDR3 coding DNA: TGTGCCAGCAGCGGCGGTATGAGGGGGGACTATGAGCAGTTCTTC.